Shown below are 30 T cell receptor beta chains from a single sample sequenced in a study of blood T cell repertoires in COVID-19 (dated by TCRdb to about 2020). Receptor libraries were prepared by the immunoSEQ multiplex PCR assay. TCRdb carries this immuneACCESS record with in-frame sequences only. Its versions omit some clonotypes, under half of them owing to an unresolved V gene in the studies checked, with the rest unexplained. The sample data list roughly 130,000 clones, and about 87% of these were observed just once. The top ten hold 2.5% to 3% of the sample. The sequenced sample consisted of peripheral blood. These receptors all come from a human donor with COVID-19, enrolled during active disease. The donor label of this sample is uncertain.

The J gene is TRBJ1-2, the V gene TRBV10-3; D gene ambiguous. Germline CDR1 is ENHRY and CDR2 is SYGVKD. This CDR3 spans 12 amino acids. Trimming removed 3 bases from V and 2 bases from J, with 4 bases in between. The CDR3 DNA is TGTGCCATCAGTGACAGGAACTATGGCTACACCTTC. As protein: CAISDRNYGYTF.

This chain links TRBV3-1 (or the pseudogene TRBV3-2) with TRBJ2-7; D is ambiguous. CDR1 and CDR2 (germline): LGHDT, YNNKEL (reference sequence). V was clipped by 0 bases and J by 6 bases, with 6 bases between them. The CDR3 is 12 amino acids. The CDR3 nucleotides are TGTGCCAGCAGCCAAGAGGGCCGCGAGCAGTACTTC. It is translated as CASSQEGREQYF.

The gene calls are TRBV5-1 and TRBJ1-1, with D tentatively TRBD1 (5 bases). This CDR3 has 15 amino acids. The germline gives CDR1 SGHRS, CDR2 YFSETQ. The V end was cut by 5 bases, the J end by 2 bases, with 16 bases between. The CDR3 sequence is CASSLAGRGNTEAFF. The CDR3, as DNA: TGCGCCAGCAGTTTAGCAGGGCGGGGCAACACTGAAGCTTTCTTT.

A single count supports this clone. V gene TRBV9 combines with J gene TRBJ1-6; D gene uncertain. In germline, CDR1 is SGDLS, CDR2 YYNGEE. The CDR3 spans 14 residues. Trimming stripped 0 bases from V and 8 bases from J, with 9 bases between. CDR3 residues: CASSVGEADSPLHF. DNA of the CDR3: TGTGCCAGCAGCGTAGGGGAAGCGGATTCACCCCTCCACTTT.

V is TRBV10-3 and J is TRBJ2-7; D perhaps matches TRBD2 (6 bases). Trimming took off 6 bases at V and 0 bases at J, with 6 bases between the two ends. This CDR3 comprises 12 residues. Germline V lookup: CDR1 ENHRY, CDR2 SYGVKD. The CDR3 DNA is TGTGCCATCAGCGGGAGCTCCTACGAGCAGTACTTC. Translated: CAISGSSYEQYF.

The chain uses TRBV6-2 or TRBV6-3 and TRBJ1-2; D call uncertain. Germline lookup yields CDR1 MNHEY and CDR2 SVGEGT. Trimming pared 2 bases from V and 4 bases from J, leaving 8 bases between. This CDR3 comprises 13 residues. The CDR3 region is CASSYGVSYGYTF. CDR3 bases: TGTGCCAGCAGTTACGGAGTCAGCTATGGCTACACCTTC.

The V call is TRBV18, the J call TRBJ1-6; D is unclear. Germline CDR1 reads KGHSH; CDR2 reads LQKENI. The CDR3 consists of 17 residues. The ends were cut back, 3 bases at V and 0 bases at J, with 12 bases in the middle. The CDR3 DNA reads as TGTGCCAGCTCACCCCTAGGCTCCAGCTCCTATAATTCACCCCTCCACTTT. Protein: CASSPLGSSSYNSPLHF.

This chain's CDR3 is CASSYLLAEGEQFF. The CDR3 DNA follows: TGTGCCAGCAGTTACCTTCTAGCCGAGGGTGAGCAGTTCTTC. The chain joins TRBV6-5 to TRBJ2-1; D possibly corresponds to TRBD2 (5 bases). Germline V gene data show CDR1 as MNHEY and CDR2 as SVGAGI. This CDR3 comprises 14 residues. Trimming took 2 bases from V and 9 from J, leaving 14 bases between them.

The rearrangement links TRBV3-1 (or the pseudogene TRBV3-2) to TRBJ2-5; perhaps TRBD2 as D (5 bases). Trimming pared 4 bases from V and 8 bases from J, leaving 14 bases between. Per the germline V gene, CDR1 is LGHDT and CDR2 is YNNKEL (reference sequence). This CDR3 is 13 amino acids long. The chain's CDR3 is CASSRSGRGTQYF. The CDR3 nucleotides read TGTGCCAGCAGCCGGAGCGGCCGGGGAACCCAGTACTTC.

The table lists this clone with a few counts. J is TRBJ1-1 and V is TRBV11-3; 7 bases are shared with TRBD1. Trimming took 2 bases from V and 8 from J; bases not matched to a gene: 8. This CDR3 has 14 amino acids. CDR1 and CDR2 from the germline V gene are SGHNT and YENEEA. DNA for the CDR3: TGTGCCAGCAGCTTAATCTCCACAGGGGTAGAAGCTTTCTTT. It codes for CASSLISTGVEAFF.

The chain recombines TRBV4-1 with TRBJ1-2, with a weak D call TRBD1 (6 bases). Germline V lookup: CDR1 MGHRA, CDR2 YSYEKL. The CDR3 sequence is 14 residues long. V was trimmed by 1 base and J by 7 bases, leaving 13 bases between them. This chain's CDR3 is CASSQATGRGGYTF. The CDR3 DNA is TGCGCCAGCAGCCAAGCCACAGGGAGGGGTGGCTACACCTTC.

As regards this clone: One junction end disagrees with the germline gene, perhaps due to a read error. The CDR3 coding sequence is TGTGCCAGCAGCCGGGACAGCTACACTGAGCAGTTCTTC. The encoded protein is CASSRDSYTEQFF. This chain links TRBV7-9 with TRBJ2-1; 7 bases are shared with TRBD1. There are 13 residues in the CDR3. Germline values: CDR1 SEHNR, CDR2 FQNEAQ (reference sequence).

The rearrangement uses TRBV6-5 and TRBJ2-1; TRBD1 might be the D (5 bases). The CDR3 totals 14 residues. Per germline, CDR1 MNHEY and CDR2 SVGAGI. V was clipped by 8 bases and J by 8 bases, with 19 bases between them. The CDR3 here is CASGSGYPEDEQFF. In DNA form, the CDR3 reads TGTGCCAGCGGATCAGGGTACCCAGAGGATGAGCAGTTCTTC.

The rearrangement uses TRBV6-5 and TRBJ2-5; maybe TRBD1 (6 bases). CDR1 and CDR2 (germline): MNHEY, SVGAGI. This CDR3 spans 14 amino acids. Trimming left V 6 bases short and J 1 base short, with 12 bases between. CDR3 sequence: CASSPTGIQETQYF. CDR3 nucleotides: TGTGCCAGCAGCCCCACAGGGATCCAAGAGACCCAGTACTTC.

This chain uses TRBV6-1 with TRBJ2-1; TRBD1 is a possible D gene (6 bases). Germline loops: CDR1 MNHNS, CDR2 SASEGT. The CDR3 is 18 amino acids. V was clipped by 4 bases and J by 0 bases, with 19 bases between them. In nucleotides, the CDR3 is TGTGCCAGCAGTGTGGCAGGCAGGGGCCCCTACTCCTACAATGAGCAGTTCTTC. Its protein is CASSVAGRGPYSYNEQFF.

The chain recombines TRBV11-3 with TRBJ2-7, with no clear D. With 5 bases removed from V and 2 bases from J, the gap between germline ends came to 7 bases. The germline CDR1 and CDR2 sequences are SGHNT and YENEEA. The CDR3 has 12 amino acids. CDR3 in amino acids: CASSHDTYEQYF. The CDR3, as DNA: TGTGCCAGCAGCCATGACACCTACGAGCAGTACTTC. The full variable domain, with the rest looked up from reference TRBV11-3 and TRBJ2-7, is EAGVVQSPRYKIIEKKQPVAFWCNPISGHNTLYWYLQNLGQGPELLIRYENEEAVDDSQLPKDRFSAERLKGVDSTLKIQPAELGDSAVYLCASSHDTYEQYFGPGTRLTVT.

The chain joins TRBV12-3 or TRBV12-4 to TRBJ2-5, with a tentative D call TRBD2 (5 bases). CDR3 length equals 13 residues. V gave up 1 base and J gave up 5 bases, with 8 bases separating them. The CDR3: CASSLVSGETQYF. As DNA, the CDR3 is TGTGCCAGCAGTTTAGTGTCGGGGGAGACCCAGTACTTC.

The chain recombines TRBV11-2 with TRBJ1-1; no clear D. Germline loops: CDR1 SGHAT, CDR2 FQNNGV. Trimming stripped 2 bases from V and 3 bases from J, with 7 bases between. The CDR3 is made up of 13 amino acids. In nucleotides, the CDR3 is TGTGCCAGCAGCTTACAGAGCGACACTGAAGCTTTCTTT. As protein: CASSLQSDTEAFF.

This clone was recorded only once. This chain uses TRBV25-1 with TRBJ2-2, with TRBD1 identical over 12 bases. The CDR3 spans 15 residues. Germline V gene lookup returns CDR1 MGHDK and CDR2 SYGVNS. J lost 6 bases, V lost 5 bases, and 4 bases had no gene match. CDR3: CASSPGTGGSGELFF. CDR3 sequence (DNA): TGTGCCAGCAGTCCCGGGACAGGGGGCTCCGGGGAGCTGTTTTTT.

This clone has only one observation. The chain carries TRBV15 and TRBJ2-1; 14 bases agree with TRBD2. V gave up 1 base and J gave up 10 bases; unmatched junction bases: 6. CDR1 and CDR2 (germline): LNHNV, YYDKDF (reference sequence). The CDR3 totals 16 residues. The CDR3 spells CATSRATSGGAEEQFF. CDR3 nucleotides: TGTGCCACCAGCAGAGCGACTAGCGGGGGGGCGGAGGAGCAGTTCTTC.

This clone has only a few counts. This chain uses TRBV25-1 with TRBJ1-1; TRBD1 matches at 10 bases. V was clipped by 5 bases and J by 4 bases; unmatched bases: 4. Germline CDR1 is MGHDK and CDR2 is SYGVNS. CDR3 length equals 14 residues. CDR3 DNA: TGTGCCAGCAGTATCCGGGACAGGGGCACTGAAGCTTTCTTT. It yields the protein CASSIRDRGTEAFF. Full variable domain (outside the CDR3, taken from reference TRBV25-1 and TRBJ1-1): EADIYQTPRYLVIGTGKKITLECSQTMGHDKMYWYQQDPGMELHLIHYSYGVNSTEKGDLSSESTVSRIRTEHFPLTLESARPSHTSQYLCASSIRDRGTEAFFGQGTRLTVV.

The genes are TRBV20-1 and TRBJ1-6, with a tentative D call TRBD1 (6 bases). The germline CDR1 and CDR2 sequences are DFQATT and SNEGSKA (reference sequence). The V end lost 3 bases, the J end lost 14 bases, and 26 bases lay between the germline ends. This CDR3 has 16 amino acids. In DNA, the CDR3 is TGCAGTGCTAGTCGGCTTGTTTCGGGGGGCCCCATTACCCTCCACTTT. Its translation is CSASRLVSGGPITLHF.

About this clone: Other DNA sequences in the sample encode the same CDR3. This chain links TRBV19 with TRBJ1-1; D not certain. This CDR3 region has 13 residues. Trimming took 3 bases from V and 1 from J, leaving 6 bases between them. The germline CDR1 and CDR2 sequences are LNHDA and SQIVND (reference sequence). The CDR3 bases are TGTGCCAGTAGTATTTCCGGGAACACTGAAGCTTTCTTT. Its translation is CASSISGNTEAFF.

This chain joins TRBV4-2 and TRBJ2-3; D might be TRBD1 (6 bases). The germline V gene encodes CDR1 LGHNA and CDR2 YNFKEQ. This CDR3 has 15 residues. The V gene lost 4 bases and the J gene lost 4 bases, with 15 bases spanning the gap. The CDR3 region is CASSLLLTGPDTQYF. The DNA of the CDR3 is TGTGCCAGCAGCCTGCTATTAACAGGGCCAGATACGCAGTATTTT.

The chain employs TRBV7-3 and TRBJ2-1; the D gene is possibly TRBD2 (6 bases). Germline CDR1 reads SGHTA; CDR2 reads FQGTGA. There are 13 residues in the CDR3. The V gene lost 5 bases and the J gene lost 5 bases, with 10 bases spanning the gap. CDR3: CASSLGRHNEQFF. CDR3 bases: TGTGCCAGCAGCCTCGGGAGACACAATGAGCAGTTCTTC.

The chain has TRBV10-3 and TRBJ2-3; tentative D call: TRBD2 (7 bases). This CDR3 spans 14 amino acids. Trimming took 10 bases from V and 0 from J, leaving 14 bases between them. From germline, CDR1 is ENHRY and CDR2 SYGVKD. The CDR3 DNA reads as TGTGCCAGTCGCGGGGGCCTCAGCACAGATACGCAGTATTTT. Encoded protein: CASRGGLSTDTQYF.

This sequence joins TRBV6-5 and TRBJ2-7; TRBD1 matches at 10 bases. The CDR3 has 15 residues. Per the germline V gene, CDR1 is MNHEY and CDR2 is SVGAGI. The ends lost 6 bases at V and 3 bases at J; junction bases unmatched: 8. As DNA, the CDR3 is TGTGCCAGCAGCCCGGACAGGGGGACCTACTACGAGCAGTACTTC. This translates into CASSPDRGTYYEQYF.

The chain links TRBV6-5 to TRBJ1-1, with TRBD1 as a possible D gene (5 bases). This CDR3 comprises 14 residues. Per germline, CDR1 MNHEY and CDR2 SVGAGI. The ends were cut back, 6 bases at V and 1 base at J, with 12 bases in the middle. CDR3 bases: TGTGCCAGCAGGCGGGACGTACGGAACACTGAAGCTTTCTTT. Residues: CASRRDVRNTEAFF.

The V and J genes are TRBV3-1 (or the pseudogene TRBV3-2) and TRBJ1-2; D gene ambiguous. This CDR3 is 14 amino acids long. Trimming stripped 0 bases from V and 1 base from J, with 6 bases between. Germline V gene lookup returns CDR1 LGHDT and CDR2 YNNKEL (reference sequence). In DNA form, the CDR3 reads TGTGCCAGCAGCCAAGATCTTGTTAACTATGGCTACACCTTC. Translated, it gives CASSQDLVNYGYTF.

The V call is TRBV6-5, the J call TRBJ1-3, with no clear D. The ends were cut back, 4 bases at V and 0 bases at J, with 10 bases in the middle. The CDR3 sequence is 15 residues long. Germline CDR1 reads MNHEY; CDR2 reads SVGAGI. The CDR3 region is CASSSEQVSGNTIYF. In DNA form, the CDR3 reads TGTGCCAGCAGTTCCGAACAAGTCTCTGGAAACACCATATATTTT.